The present T cell receptor beta chain was sequenced within a study of blood T cell repertoires in COVID-19. Study at large: Some COVID-19 samples were acute and others convalescent; all came from the United States, Italy and Spain. PBMCs, B-cell-depleted T cells, or T cells provided the cDNA or gDNA that made up the material.

Original handling: Amplification from reference gene primers served as the basis for estimated nucleated cell counts. Assay: immunoSEQ multiplex PCR; the TCRdb copy retains only in-frame clones and omits some. The V and J calls and clone size are taken from that table; D and trimming were inferred from the DNA. The sample has 250,000 to 300,000 clones; 91% are singletons. Seattle patients were enrolled during active infection and followed longitudinally. CDR3 size: 14 residues. Germline assignment: CDR1 LNHDA and CDR2 SQIVND (reference sequence). Between the trimmed V and J ends, which lost 5 bases and 5 bases, there was a span of 16 bases.

This receptor was identified in a woman younger than 45 with COVID-19, enrolled during active disease. The chain recombines TRBV19 with TRBJ2-7; a weak D match, TRBD1 (6 bases). The specimen was peripheral blood. The CDR3 nucleotides read TGTGCCAGTAGTTGGGGACACCCAAGAGACGAGCAGTACTTC. Translation: CASSWGHPRDEQYF.